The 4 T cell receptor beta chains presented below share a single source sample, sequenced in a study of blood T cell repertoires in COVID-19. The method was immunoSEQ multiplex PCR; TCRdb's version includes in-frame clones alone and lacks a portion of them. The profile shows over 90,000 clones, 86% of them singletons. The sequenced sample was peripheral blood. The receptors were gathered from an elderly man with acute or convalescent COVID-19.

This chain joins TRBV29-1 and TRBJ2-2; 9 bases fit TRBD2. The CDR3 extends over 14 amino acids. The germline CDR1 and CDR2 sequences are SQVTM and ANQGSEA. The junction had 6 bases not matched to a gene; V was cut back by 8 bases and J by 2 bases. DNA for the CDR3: TGCAGCACGACTAGCGGACTTAACACCGGGGAGCTGTTTTTT. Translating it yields CSTTSGLNTGELFF.

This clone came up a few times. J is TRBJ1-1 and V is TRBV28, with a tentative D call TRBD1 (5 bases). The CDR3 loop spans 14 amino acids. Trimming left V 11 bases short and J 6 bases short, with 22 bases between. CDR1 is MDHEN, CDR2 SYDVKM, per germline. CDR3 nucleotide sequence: TGTGCCGCGTGGGGGGGGACGTCGGACGCTGAAGCTTTCTTT. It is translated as CAAWGGTSDAEAFF. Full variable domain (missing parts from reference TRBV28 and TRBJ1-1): DVKVTQSSRYLVKRTGEKVFLECVQDMDHENMFWYRQDPGLGLRLIYFSYDVKMKEKGDIPEGYSVSREKKERFSLILESASTNQTSMYLCAAWGGTSDAEAFFGQGTRLTVV.

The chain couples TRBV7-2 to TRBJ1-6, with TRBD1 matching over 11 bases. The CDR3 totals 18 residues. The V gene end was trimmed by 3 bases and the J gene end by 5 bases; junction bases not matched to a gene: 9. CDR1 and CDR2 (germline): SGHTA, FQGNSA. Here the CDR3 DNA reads TGTGCCAGCAGCTTCGGGACAGGGGGATCCCTTAATAATTCACCCCTCCACTTT. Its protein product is CASSFGTGGSLNNSPLHF.

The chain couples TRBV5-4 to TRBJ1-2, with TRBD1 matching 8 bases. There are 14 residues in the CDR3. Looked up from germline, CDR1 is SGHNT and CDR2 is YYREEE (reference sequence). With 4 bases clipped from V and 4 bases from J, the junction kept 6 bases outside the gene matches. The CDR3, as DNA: TGTGCCAGCAGCCTGGACAGGGACGGCTATGGCTACACCTTC. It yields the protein CASSLDRDGYGYTF.